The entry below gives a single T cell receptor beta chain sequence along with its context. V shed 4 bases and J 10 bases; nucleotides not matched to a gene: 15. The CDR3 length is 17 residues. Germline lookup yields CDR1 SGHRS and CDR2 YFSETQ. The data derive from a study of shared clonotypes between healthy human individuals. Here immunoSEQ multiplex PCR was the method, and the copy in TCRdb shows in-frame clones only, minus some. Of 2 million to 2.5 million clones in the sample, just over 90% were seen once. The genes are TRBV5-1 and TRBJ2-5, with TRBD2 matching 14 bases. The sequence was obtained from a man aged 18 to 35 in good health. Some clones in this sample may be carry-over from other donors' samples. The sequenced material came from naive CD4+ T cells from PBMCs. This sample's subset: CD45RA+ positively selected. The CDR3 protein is CASSTRPGLAGVQGQYF. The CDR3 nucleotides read TGCGCCAGCAGCACCAGGCCGGGACTAGCGGGAGTACAGGGCCAGTACTTC.